Listed here are 22 T cell receptor beta chains from one sample, sequenced in a study of blood T cells in healthy people across ages. Sample-barcoded 5' priming and a J-beta primer mix drove a second PCR of about 6 to 12 cycles. Via MiXCR, TCRdb re-called the 5' RACE reads, giving one row per CDR3 protein. The sample lists about 670,000 distinct CDR3 sequences, approximately 40% occurring once. The sample consisted of blood. The receptor set was obtained from a man older than 75 in good health.

V usage is TRBV27 and J usage is TRBJ2-5; D is possibly TRBD2 (6 bases). From germline, CDR1 is MNHEY and CDR2 SMNVEV (reference sequence). Deletions cut 5 bases from V and 0 bases from J, with 13 bases between. The CDR3 runs to 15 residues. CDR3 loop: CASSAGDFYQETQYF. The CDR3 coding sequence is TGTGCCAGCAGTGCCGGGGACTTCTACCAAGAGACCCAGTACTTC.

The V call is TRBV14, the J call TRBJ2-1; D is undetermined. This CDR3 is 14 amino acids long. Trimming stripped 1 base from V and 4 bases from J, with 8 bases between. Germline lookup yields CDR1 SGHDN and CDR2 FVKESK. CDR3 nucleotide sequence: TGTGCCAGCAGCCAAGGTACGACATACAATGAGCAGTTCTTC. Residues: CASSQGTTYNEQFF.

A few counts support this clonotype. The chain uses TRBV28 and TRBJ2-3; 9 bases match TRBD2. Germline assignment: CDR1 MDHEN and CDR2 SYDVKM. V gave up 8 bases and J gave up 5 bases; unmatched junction bases: 14. The CDR3 spans 16 residues. CDR3 in amino acids: CASPRAVAGVIDTQYF. CDR3 sequence (DNA): TGTGCCAGCCCTAGGGCGGTAGCGGGAGTGATAGATACGCAGTATTTT. Based on the CDR3 plus reference TRBV28 and TRBJ2-3, the full variable domain is DVKVTQSSRYLVKRTGEKVFLECVQDMDHENMFWYRQDPGLGLRLIYFSYDVKMKEKGDIPEGYSVSREKKERFSLILESASTNQTSMYLCASPRAVAGVIDTQYFGPGTRLTVL.

V gene TRBV4-2 combines with J gene TRBJ2-1; TRBD2 aligns across 10 bases. Looked up from germline, CDR1 is LGHNA and CDR2 is YNFKEQ. This CDR3 comprises 16 residues. J was trimmed by 8 bases and V by 0 bases; bases with no gene match: 7. DNA for the CDR3: TGTGCCAGCAGCCAAGATATCATAGCGGGAGGTCATGAGCAGTTCTTC. Amino acids: CASSQDIIAGGHEQFF.

This chain links TRBV11-2 with TRBJ2-7; the D gene is possibly TRBD2 (5 bases). The germline V gene encodes CDR1 SGHAT and CDR2 FQNNGV. Trimming cost V 1 base and J 3 bases, with 7 bases left between them. The CDR3 runs to 13 residues. CDR3 residues: CASSLVTNYEQYF. The CDR3 DNA reads TGTGCCAGCAGCTTAGTGACTAACTACGAGCAGTACTTC.

This clonotype occurred a few times. The J gene is TRBJ2-3, the V gene TRBV7-2; D unresolved. The ends were cut back, 5 bases at V and 0 bases at J, with 15 bases in the middle. The CDR3 extends over 16 amino acids. The V gene's germline CDR1 is SGHTA and CDR2 FQGNSA. The DNA of the CDR3 is TGTGCCAGCAGCACCAAGTTAGCAGCTAGCACAGATACGCAGTATTTT. Its protein product is CASSTKLAASTDTQYF.

This clonotype was counted only a few times. The J gene is TRBJ2-3, the V gene TRBV5-1; possibly TRBD1 for D (5 bases). The CDR3 contains 15 residues. Deletions cut 0 bases from V and 8 bases from J, with 16 bases between. Germline-derived CDR1 and CDR2 are SGHRS and YFSETQ. The CDR3: CASSLAPGNIGTQYF. In DNA, the CDR3 is TGCGCCAGCAGCTTGGCGCCAGGGAATATTGGTACGCAGTATTTT.

The chain links TRBV27 to TRBJ2-4; TRBD1 matches at 7 bases. This CDR3 spans 14 amino acids. Germline V CDR1 and CDR2: MNHEY, SMNVEV (reference sequence). Unmatched junction bases numbered 6, after V lost 2 bases and J lost 8 bases. CDR3 bases: TGTGCCAGCAGTTTAACGCGACAGGGATACATTCAGTACTTC. Residues: CASSLTRQGYIQYF.

The rearrangement links TRBV29-1 to TRBJ2-5; the match to TRBD1 covers 8 bases. CDR3 length equals 13 residues. Per germline, CDR1 SQVTM and CDR2 ANQGSEA. With 6 bases clipped from V and 1 base from J, the junction kept 4 bases outside the gene matches. The CDR3 region has the DNA TGCAGCGTGCACAGGGGGGCCCAAGAGACCCAGTACTTC. Protein product: CSVHRGAQETQYF.

The V and J genes are TRBV19 and TRBJ2-1, with 8 bases matching TRBD1. Germline V lookup: CDR1 LNHDA, CDR2 SQIVND (reference sequence). V was clipped by 6 bases and J by 7 bases; unmatched bases: 11. There are 15 residues in the CDR3. In DNA form, the CDR3 reads TGTGCCAGTAGCCTCCCAGGGGGCAAGGTAAATGAGCAGTTCTTC. It specifies CASSLPGGKVNEQFF.

The V and J genes are TRBV28 and TRBJ2-3; perhaps TRBD2 as D (5 bases). Deletions cut 4 bases from V and 0 bases from J, with 14 bases between. From germline, CDR1 is MDHEN and CDR2 SYDVKM. This CDR3 comprises 16 residues. The CDR3 region has the DNA TGTGCCAGCAGTTCCGCAAGCGGAGACAGCACAGATACGCAGTATTTT. Its translation: CASSSASGDSTDTQYF.

This chain links TRBV20-1 with TRBJ2-3; 7 positions agree with TRBD1. This CDR3 spans 15 amino acids. V trimming: 6 bases; J trimming: 6 bases; junction bases outside the gene matches: 15. Looked up from germline, CDR1 is DFQATT and CDR2 is SNEGSKA (reference sequence). The CDR3 region has the DNA TGCAGTGCAACTGCCGGGACAGCGATAGCGGATACGCAGTATTTT. The encoded protein is CSATAGTAIADTQYF.

The sample holds a few counts of this clonotype. The rearrangement uses TRBV15 and TRBJ2-2; D not resolved. Germline assignment: CDR1 LNHNV and CDR2 YYDKDF (reference sequence). The ends were cut back, 0 bases at V and 6 bases at J, with 8 bases in the middle. This CDR3 has 14 residues. The CDR3 reads CATSRDRAAGELFF. The CDR3 DNA reads TGTGCCACCAGCAGAGATCGTGCCGCCGGGGAGCTGTTTTTT. The whole variable domain, remainder taken from reference TRBV15 and TRBJ2-2, is DAMVIQNPRYQVTQFGKPVTLSCSQTLNHNVMYWYQQKSSQAPKLLFHYYDKDFNNEADTPDNFQSRRPNTSFCFLDIRSPGLGDTAMYLCATSRDRAAGELFFGEGSRLTVL.

Notes on this clonotype: A read error may explain this, as a much larger clone is one base away. The chain uses TRBV4-1 and TRBJ2-3, with 7 positions matching TRBD2. The CDR3 is made up of 17 amino acids. CDR1 MGHRA and CDR2 YSYEKL come from the germline V gene. The CDR3 nucleotides read TGCACCAGCAGCCAAGTAAGAAGACGGGGGGGCACAGATACGCAGTATTTT. Amino acids: CTSSQVRRRGGTDTQYF.

The chain couples TRBV20-1 to TRBJ2-5; D may be TRBD1 (6 bases). Germline V gene lookup returns CDR1 DFQATT and CDR2 SNEGSKA (reference sequence). CDR3 length: 15 amino acids. Deletions cut 0 bases from V and 5 bases from J, with 16 bases between. The CDR3 DNA is TGCAGTGCTAGAGACTTGTTACAGGGAGCGGAGACCCAGTACTTC. It codes for CSARDLLQGAETQYF.

The sample holds a few counts of this clonotype. The rearrangement links TRBV12-5 to TRBJ2-2; D unclear. The ends were cut back, 3 bases at V and 5 bases at J, with 7 bases in the middle. CDR3 length equals 13 residues. The germline V gene has CDR1 LGHNT and CDR2 FRNRAP. The CDR3 DNA sequence: TGTGCTAGTGGTTTCCCCGGGACCGGGGAGCTGTTTTTT. Its translation: CASGFPGTGELFF.

The chain joins TRBV4-1 to TRBJ1-3; unclear D gene. V gave up 5 bases and J gave up 2 bases, with 13 bases separating them. Germline CDR1 MGHRA, CDR2 YSYEKL. This CDR3 spans 15 amino acids. This CDR3 is CASSSRNIAGNTIYF. CDR3 nucleotides: TGCGCCAGCAGCTCAAGAAACATCGCTGGAAACACCATATATTTT.

The genes are TRBV20-1 and TRBJ1-5; D unclear. Germline V lookup: CDR1 DFQATT, CDR2 SNEGSKA (reference sequence). The CDR3 has 16 amino acids. V lost 0 bases to trimming and J lost 3 bases, with 15 bases between them. CDR3 amino acids: CSARESGNRPNQPQHF. The CDR3, as DNA: TGCAGTGCTAGAGAATCCGGGAACCGACCCAATCAGCCCCAGCATTTT.

The chain carries TRBV20-1 and TRBJ2-1; the D call may be TRBD1 or TRBD2 (6 bases each). This CDR3 spans 14 amino acids. Trimming shortened V by 5 bases and J by 3 bases, and 14 bases separated the two germline ends. The germline gives CDR1 DFQATT, CDR2 SNEGSKA (reference sequence). CDR3: CSAFPKGGYNEQFF. The CDR3 nucleotides read TGCAGTGCTTTCCCTAAGGGGGGCTACAATGAGCAGTTCTTC.

The chain combines TRBV7-9 with TRBJ2-1; TRBD2 aligns across 8 bases. V lost 3 bases, J lost 7 bases, and 14 bases stayed unmatched. Germline loops: CDR1 SEHNR, CDR2 FQNEAQ (reference sequence). The CDR3 is 17 residues long. The CDR3 nucleotides read TGTGCCAGCAGCTTTAGAGCGGGAGCATGGGGTCGGAATGAGCAGTTCTTC. It is translated as CASSFRAGAWGRNEQFF.

The V and J genes are TRBV6-2 or TRBV6-3 and TRBJ2-3; D is ambiguous. The CDR3 consists of 14 residues. V was clipped by 5 bases and J by 2 bases, with 11 bases between them. CDR1 and CDR2 (germline): MNHEY, SVGEGT. The DNA of the CDR3 is TGTGCCAGCAGTCCGACGTTTTCCACAGATACGCAGTATTTT. It codes for CASSPTFSTDTQYF.

Concerning this clonotype itself: A much larger clone is a single base away; this may be a read error. This rearrangement joins TRBV7-2 to TRBJ2-1; D not resolved. Germline CDR1 is SGHTA and CDR2 is FQGNSA. This CDR3 region has 13 residues. DNA of the CDR3: TGTGTCAGCACCGAAACTGGTTACAATGAGCAGTTCTTC. Translating it yields CVSTETGYNEQFF.